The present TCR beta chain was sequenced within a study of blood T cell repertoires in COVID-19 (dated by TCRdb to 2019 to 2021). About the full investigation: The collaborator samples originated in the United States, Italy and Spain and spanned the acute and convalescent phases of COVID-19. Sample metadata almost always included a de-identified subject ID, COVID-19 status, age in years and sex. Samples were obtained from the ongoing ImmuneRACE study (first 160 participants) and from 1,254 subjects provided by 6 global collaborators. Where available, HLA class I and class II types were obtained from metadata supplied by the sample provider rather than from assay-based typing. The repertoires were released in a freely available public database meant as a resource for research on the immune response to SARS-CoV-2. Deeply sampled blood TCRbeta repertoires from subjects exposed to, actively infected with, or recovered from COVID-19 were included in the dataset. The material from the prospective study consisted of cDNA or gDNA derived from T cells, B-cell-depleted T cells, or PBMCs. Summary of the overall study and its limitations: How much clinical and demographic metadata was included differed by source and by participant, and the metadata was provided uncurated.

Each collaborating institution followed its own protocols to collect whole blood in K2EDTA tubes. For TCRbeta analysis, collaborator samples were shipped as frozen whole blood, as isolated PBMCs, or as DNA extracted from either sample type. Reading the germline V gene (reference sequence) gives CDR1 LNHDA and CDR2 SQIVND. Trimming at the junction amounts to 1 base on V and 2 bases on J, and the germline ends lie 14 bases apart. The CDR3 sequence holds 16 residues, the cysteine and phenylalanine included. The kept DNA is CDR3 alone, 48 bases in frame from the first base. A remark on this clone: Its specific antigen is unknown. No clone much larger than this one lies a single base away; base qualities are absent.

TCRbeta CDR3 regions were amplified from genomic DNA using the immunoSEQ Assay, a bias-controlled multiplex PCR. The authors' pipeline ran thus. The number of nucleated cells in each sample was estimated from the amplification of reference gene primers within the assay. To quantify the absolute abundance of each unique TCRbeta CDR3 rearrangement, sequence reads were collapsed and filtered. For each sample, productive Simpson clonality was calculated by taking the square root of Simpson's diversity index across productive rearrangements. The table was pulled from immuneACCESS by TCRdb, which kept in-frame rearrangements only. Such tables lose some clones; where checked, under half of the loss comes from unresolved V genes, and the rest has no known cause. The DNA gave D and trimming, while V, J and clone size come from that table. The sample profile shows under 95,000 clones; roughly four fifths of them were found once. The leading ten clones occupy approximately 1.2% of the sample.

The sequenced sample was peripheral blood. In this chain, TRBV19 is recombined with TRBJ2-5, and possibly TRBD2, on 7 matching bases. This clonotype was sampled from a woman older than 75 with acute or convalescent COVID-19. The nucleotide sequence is TGTGCCAGTAGTATAGGGGGGGGGCCGTCTCAAGAGACCCAGTACTTC. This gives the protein CASSIGGGPSQETQYF.